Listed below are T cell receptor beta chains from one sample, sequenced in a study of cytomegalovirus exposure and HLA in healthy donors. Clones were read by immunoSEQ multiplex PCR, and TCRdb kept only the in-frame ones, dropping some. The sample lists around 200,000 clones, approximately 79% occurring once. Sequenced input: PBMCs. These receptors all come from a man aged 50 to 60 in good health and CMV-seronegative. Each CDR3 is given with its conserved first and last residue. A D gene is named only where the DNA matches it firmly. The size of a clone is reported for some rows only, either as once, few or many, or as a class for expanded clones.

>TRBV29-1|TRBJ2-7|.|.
CSVEDPVLERALGEQYF
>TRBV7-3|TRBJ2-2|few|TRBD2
CASTRTSGTGELFF
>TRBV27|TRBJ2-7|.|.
CASSDWTMYSYEQYF
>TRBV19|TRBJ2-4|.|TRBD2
CASSIQPSGTSGSRDIQYF
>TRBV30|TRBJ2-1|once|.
CASSGVAGGSYNEQFF
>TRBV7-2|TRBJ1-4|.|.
CASSLVGGAAAKLFF
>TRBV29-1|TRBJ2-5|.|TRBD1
CSFLPPTGYREETQYF
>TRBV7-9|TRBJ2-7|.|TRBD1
CASSLATGEKQYF
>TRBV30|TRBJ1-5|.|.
CAWSGQVNQPQHF
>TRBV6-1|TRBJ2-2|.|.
CASSRRQVGTGELFF
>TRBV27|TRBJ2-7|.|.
CASSQRRSEGEQYF
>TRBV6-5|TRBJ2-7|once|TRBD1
CASSSDRGSSYEQYF
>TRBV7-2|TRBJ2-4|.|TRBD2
CASSPYRTSGPTF
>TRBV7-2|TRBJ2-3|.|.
CASSLTGGSTDTQYF
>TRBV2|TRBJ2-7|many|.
CASRSLGGGLEQYF
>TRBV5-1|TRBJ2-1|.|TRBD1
CASSPVPQGASYNEQFF
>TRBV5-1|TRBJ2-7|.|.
CASSFLTGSGEQYF
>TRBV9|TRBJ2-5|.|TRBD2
CASSVPGREETLYF
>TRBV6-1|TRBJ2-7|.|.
CASSPGHSYEQYF
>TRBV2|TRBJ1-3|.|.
CASSETQGHASGNTIYF
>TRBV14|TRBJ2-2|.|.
CASSQVTGLTTGELFF
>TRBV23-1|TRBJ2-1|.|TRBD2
CASSQPPSGSSNEQFF
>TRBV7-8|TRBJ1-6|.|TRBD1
CASRTGTDNSPLHF
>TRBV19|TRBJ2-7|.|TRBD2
CASSTQAGESYEQYF
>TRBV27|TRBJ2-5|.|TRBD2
CASSLGLAGGGETQYF
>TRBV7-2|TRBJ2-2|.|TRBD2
CASSLGLAGGNTGELFF
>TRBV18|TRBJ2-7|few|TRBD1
CASSQGQGFYYEQYF
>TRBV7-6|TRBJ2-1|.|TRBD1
CASSTRDRDNEQFF
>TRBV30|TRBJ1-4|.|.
CAWSTGFNEKLFF
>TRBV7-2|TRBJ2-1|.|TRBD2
CASSLRRSGGYNEQFF
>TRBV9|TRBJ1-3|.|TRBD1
CASSVGEGALGNTIYF
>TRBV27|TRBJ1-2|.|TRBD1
CASSSPGQGAQGQVYGYTF
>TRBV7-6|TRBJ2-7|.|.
CASSPGGLLSYEQYF
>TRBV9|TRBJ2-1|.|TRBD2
CASGGDRLYNEQFF
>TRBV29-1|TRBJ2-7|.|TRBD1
CSAGQDQISYEQYF
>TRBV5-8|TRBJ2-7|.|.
CASSVVRPSYEQYF
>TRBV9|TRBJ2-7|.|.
CASSVREDPYEQYF
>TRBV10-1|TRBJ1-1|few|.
CASSESQGNTEAFF
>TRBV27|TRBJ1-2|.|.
CASSLTFNYGYTF
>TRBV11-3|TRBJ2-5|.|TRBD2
CASSPGLAGDQETQYF
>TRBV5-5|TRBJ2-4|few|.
CASTRTLRDIQYF
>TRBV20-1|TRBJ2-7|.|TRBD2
CSASPGLEQYF